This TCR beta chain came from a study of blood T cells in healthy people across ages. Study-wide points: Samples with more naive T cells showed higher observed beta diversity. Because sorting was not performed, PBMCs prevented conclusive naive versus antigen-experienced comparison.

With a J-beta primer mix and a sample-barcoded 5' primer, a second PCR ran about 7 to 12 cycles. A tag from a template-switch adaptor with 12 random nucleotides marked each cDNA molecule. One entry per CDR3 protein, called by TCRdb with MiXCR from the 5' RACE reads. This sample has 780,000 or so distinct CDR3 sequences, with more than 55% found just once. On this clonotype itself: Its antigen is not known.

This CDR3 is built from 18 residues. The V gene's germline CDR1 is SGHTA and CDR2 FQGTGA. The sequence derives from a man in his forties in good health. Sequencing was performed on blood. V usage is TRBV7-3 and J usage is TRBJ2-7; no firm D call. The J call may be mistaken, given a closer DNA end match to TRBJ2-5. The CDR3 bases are TGTGCCAGCAGCCTCATGTGGCGGACGACTTACGTACAAGAGACCCAGTACTTC. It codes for CASSLMWRTTYVQETQYF.